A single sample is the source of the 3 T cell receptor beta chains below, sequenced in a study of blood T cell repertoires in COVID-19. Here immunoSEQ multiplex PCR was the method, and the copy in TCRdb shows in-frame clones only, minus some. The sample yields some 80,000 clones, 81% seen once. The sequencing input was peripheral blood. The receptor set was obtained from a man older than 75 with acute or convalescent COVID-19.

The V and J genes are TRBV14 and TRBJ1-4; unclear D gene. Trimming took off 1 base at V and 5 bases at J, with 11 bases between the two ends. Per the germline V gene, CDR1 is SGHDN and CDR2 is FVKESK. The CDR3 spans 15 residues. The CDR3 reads CASSQVSTHNEKLFF. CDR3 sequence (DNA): TGTGCCAGCAGCCAAGTATCAACTCACAATGAAAAACTGTTTTTT.

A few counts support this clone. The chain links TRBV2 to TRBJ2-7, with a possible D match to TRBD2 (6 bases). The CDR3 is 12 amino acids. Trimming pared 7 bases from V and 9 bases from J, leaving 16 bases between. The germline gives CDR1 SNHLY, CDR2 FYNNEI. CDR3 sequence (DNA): TGTGCCAGCAAACAGGACTACGTTGTGCAGTACTTC. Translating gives CASKQDYVVQYF.

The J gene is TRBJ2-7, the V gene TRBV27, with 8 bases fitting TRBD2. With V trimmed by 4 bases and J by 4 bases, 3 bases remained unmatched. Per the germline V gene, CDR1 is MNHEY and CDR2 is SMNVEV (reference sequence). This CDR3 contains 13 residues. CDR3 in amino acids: CASSSGGLYEQYF. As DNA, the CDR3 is TGTGCCAGCAGTTCGGGGGGGCTTTACGAGCAGTACTTC.